This is a list of T cell receptor beta chains from one sample in a study of shared clonotypes between healthy human individuals. Sequencing used immunoSEQ multiplex PCR; TCRdb keeps in-frame clones, though not all of them. This sample yields 530,000 or so clones, of which about 75% are seen a single time; about 12% belongs to the top ten. The specimen sequenced was PBMCs. Every receptor here comes from a woman aged 40 to 49 in good health. Some clones in this sample may be carry-over from other donors' samples. CDR3s include the opening cysteine and the closing phenylalanine or tryptophan. D genes are given only for firm matches. Rows may omit the clone size; those that give it use once, few, many or a size class.

J,V,size,D,CDR3,DNA
TRBJ2-5,TRBV11-3,many,NA,CASSPSPAAPFRETQYF,TGTGCCAGCAGCCCCTCCCCGGCAGCCCCATTTAGGGAGACCCAGTACTTC
TRBJ2-2,TRBV4-1,NA,TRBD1,CASSRGQGTTGELFF,TGCGCCAGCAGCCGGGGACAGGGGACCACCGGGGAGCTGTTTTTT
TRBJ2-7,TRBV28,NA,NA,CASSSWDKFYEQYF,TGTGCCAGCAGTTCCTGGGACAAATTCTACGAGCAGTACTTC
TRBJ2-3,TRBV9,NA,TRBD2,CASSGTSASTDTQYF,TGTGCCAGCAGCGGGACTAGCGCGAGCACAGATACGCAGTATTTT
TRBJ2-5,TRBV10-3,NA,TRBD2,CATTPGLQETQYF,TGTGCCACGACCCCGGGACTACAAGAGACCCAGTACTTC
TRBJ2-2,TRBV9,NA,NA,CASSGRNTGELFF,TGTGCCAGCAGCGGAAGAAACACCGGGGAGCTGTTTTTT
TRBJ2-1,TRBV9,NA,TRBD2,CASSVDGLVGNEQFF,TGTGCCAGCAGCGTAGACGGACTAGTGGGCAATGAGCAGTTCTTC
TRBJ2-6,TRBV5-6,NA,NA,CASSWGAVSGANVLTF,TGTGCCAGCAGCTGGGGGGCAGTATCTGGGGCCAACGTCCTGACTTTC
TRBJ1-1,TRBV7-9,NA,NA,CASTRQAEAFF,TGTGCCAGCACCCGACAGGCTGAAGCTTTCTTT
TRBJ2-3,TRBV5-1,once,NA,CASSFRGTVFNTDTQYF,TGCGCCAGCAGCTTCCGAGGTACAGTATTCAACACAGATACGCAGTATTTT
TRBJ2-2,TRBV4-2,NA,TRBD2,CASSQVTIAGGNTGELFF,TGTGCCAGCAGCCAAGTGACAATAGCGGGGGGAAACACCGGGGAGCTGTTTTTT
TRBJ2-1,TRBV30,NA,NA,CAWSVRNNEQFF,TGTGCCTGGAGTGTACGGAACAATGAGCAGTTCTTC
TRBJ2-2,TRBV18,NA,NA,CASSPAGDTGELFF,TGTGCCAGCTCACCAGCTGGGGACACCGGGGAGCTGTTTTTT
TRBJ2-3,TRBV7-2,NA,NA,CASSRSRADTQYF,TGTGCCAGCAGCCGCAGCAGGGCAGATACGCAGTATTTT
TRBJ2-5,TRBV6-5,NA,NA,CASSNSASETQYF,TGTGCCAGCAGCAACTCCGCATCGGAGACCCAGTACTTC
TRBJ2-5,TRBV6-6,NA,TRBD1,CASRPGQGSGETQYF,TGTGCCAGCAGACCTGGACAGGGATCCGGGGAGACCCAGTACTTC
TRBJ2-1,TRBV2,few,TRBD1,CASRISGTGNYNEQFF,TGTGCCAGCAGGATATCCGGGACAGGGAATTACAATGAGCAGTTCTTC
TRBJ2-2,TRBV29-1,NA,TRBD2,CSAQLGLALTGELFF,TGCAGCGCACAACTAGGACTAGCCCTCACCGGGGAGCTGTTTTTT
TRBJ1-3,TRBV7-9,NA,NA,CASSLSGSSGNTIYF,TGTGCCAGCAGCTTAAGCGGGAGCTCTGGAAACACCATATATTTT
TRBJ2-1,TRBV12-5,NA,NA,CASASDSFNEQFF,TGTGCTAGTGCCTCGGACAGCTTCAATGAGCAGTTCTTC
TRBJ2-3,TRBV4-3,NA,NA,CASSQDHGGRKDTQYF,TGCGCCAGCAGCCAAGATCATGGGGGGCGAAAAGATACGCAGTATTTT
TRBJ2-1,TRBV5-1,NA,TRBD2,CASSLSSGIPYNEQFF,TGCGCCAGCAGCTTAAGCAGCGGGATCCCCTACAATGAGCAGTTCTTC
TRBJ2-3,TRBV5-1,few,NA,CASSLVEGSTDTQYF,TGCGCCAGCAGCTTGGTAGAGGGAAGCACAGATACGCAGTATTTT
TRBJ1-6,TRBV10-2,NA,NA,CASSPGGNSPLHF,TGCGCCAGCTCCCCGGGGGGTAATTCACCCCTCCACTTT
TRBJ1-5,TRBV7-2,NA,TRBD1,CASSLISGQGNQPQHF,TGTGCCAGCAGCTTAATTTCGGGACAGGGCAATCAGCCCCAGCATTTT
TRBJ2-6,TRBV27,few,NA,CASSLISPSNLGANVLTF,TGTGCCAGCAGTTTAATTAGCCCTAGCAACTTAGGGGCCAACGTCCTGACTTTC
TRBJ1-2,TRBV4-2,NA,NA,CASSQDRVVGYTF,TGTGCCAGCAGCCAAGATAGGGTGGTAGGCTACACCTTC
TRBJ1-2,TRBV6-5,NA,TRBD1,CATGGGAFGYTF,TGTGCTACAGGAGGGGGCGCGTTTGGCTACACCTTC
TRBJ2-1,TRBV9,once,TRBD2,CASSVGGSGRVYEQFF,TGTGCCAGCAGCGTAGGTGGTAGCGGGAGGGTATATGAGCAGTTCTTC
TRBJ2-5,TRBV4-2,NA,NA,CASSQSRSSETQYF,TGTGCCAGCAGCCAATCTCGCTCCTCTGAGACCCAGTACTTC
TRBJ2-7,TRBV6-1,NA,NA,CASSEGGGPPLNYEQYF,TGTGCCAGCAGTGAAGGGGGGGGGCCCCCTTTAAACTACGAGCAGTACTTC
TRBJ2-7,TRBV7-8,NA,TRBD2,CASRGAGSAYEQYF,TGTGCCAGCCGGGGAGCGGGGTCAGCCTACGAGCAGTACTTC
TRBJ2-5,TRBV2,NA,NA,CASSELTGWETQYF,TGTGCCAGCAGTGAACTCACAGGCTGGGAGACCCAGTACTTC
TRBJ2-5,TRBV5-4,NA,TRBD1,CASSLGSGTAQETQYF,TGTGCCAGCAGCTTGGGCTCCGGGACAGCACAAGAGACCCAGTACTTC
TRBJ1-6,TRBV11-2,NA,TRBD1,CASSLGQGRNSPLHF,TGTGCCAGCAGCTTAGGACAGGGGAGAAATTCACCCCTCCACTTT
TRBJ1-3,TRBV6-1,NA,NA,CASSSGSTSGNTIYF,TGTGCCAGCAGTTCCGGTAGCACCTCTGGAAACACCATATATTTT
TRBJ1-2,TRBV7-9,NA,NA,CASSLSGTDYGYTF,TGTGCCAGCAGCTTATCTGGGACCGACTATGGCTACACCTTC
TRBJ1-6,TRBV25-1,NA,NA,CASSEVGVPLHF,TGTGCCAGCAGTGAAGTCGGGGTTCCCCTCCACTTT
TRBJ2-7,TRBV6-1,NA,NA,CASSATGIREQYF,TGTGCCAGCAGTGCAACAGGGATTCGCGAGCAGTACTTC
TRBJ2-7,TRBV2,many,NA,CASSSPVPYEQYF,TGTGCCAGCAGTTCACCCGTCCCCTACGAGCAGTACTTC
TRBJ1-2,TRBV5-1,NA,NA,CASSFVSGENYGYTF,TGCGCCAGCAGCTTCGTTTCTGGGGAGAACTATGGCTACACCTTC
TRBJ1-1,TRBV6-6,NA,NA,CASSYSITTEAFF,TGTGCCAGCAGTTACTCGATCACAACTGAAGCTTTCTTT
TRBJ2-2,TRBV25-1,NA,TRBD1,CASSDAGTANTGELFF,TGTGCCAGCAGTGACGCCGGGACAGCGAACACCGGGGAGCTGTTTTTT
TRBJ2-7,TRBV7-9,NA,NA,CASTRTYEQYF,TGTGCCAGTACACGCACCTACGAGCAGTACTTC
TRBJ2-3,TRBV28,NA,TRBD1,CASSLIDRGRQYF,TGTGCCAGCAGTTTGATAGACAGGGGTAGGCAGTATTTT
TRBJ2-7,TRBV19,NA,NA,CASSNSYEQYF,TGTGCCAGTAGTAACTCGTACGAGCAGTACTTC
TRBJ2-1,TRBV2,NA,TRBD2,CASVWDYSGRAPFF,TGTGCCAGCGTCTGGGACTATAGCGGGAGGGCCCCGTTCTTC
TRBJ2-5,TRBV10-3,NA,NA,CAISESRGSPVQETQYF,TGTGCCATCAGTGAGTCAAGGGGTAGCCCCGTCCAAGAGACCCAGTACTTC
TRBJ2-5,TRBV10-2,NA,NA,CASSDLGSEAQYF,TGCGCCAGCAGTGATTTAGGTTCGGAGGCCCAGTACTTC
TRBJ2-4,TRBV7-3,NA,TRBD2,CASSQGGGSENIQYF,TGTGCCAGCAGCCAGGGCGGCGGGAGTGAGAACATTCAGTACTTC
TRBJ2-7,TRBV19,NA,NA,CASSISGISYEQYF,TGTGCCAGTAGTATATCGGGGATCTCCTACGAGCAGTACTTC
TRBJ1-2,TRBV5-1,NA,NA,CASSPTGAGGYTF,TGCGCCAGCAGCCCGACAGGCGCCGGTGGCTACACCTTC
TRBJ2-2,TRBV19,NA,TRBD1,CASKQTGGGPGELFF,TGTGCCAGTAAACAGACAGGGGGCGGCCCCGGGGAGCTGTTTTTT
TRBJ2-2,TRBV6-1,NA,NA,CASKASGTGELFF,TGTGCCAGCAAGGCCTCCGGGACCGGGGAGCTGTTTTTT
TRBJ2-2,TRBV5-5,once,NA,CASSLIGFGELFF,TGTGCCAGCAGCTTGATAGGGTTCGGGGAGCTGTTTTTT
TRBJ1-2,TRBV28,NA,TRBD1,CASRDRGPYGYTF,TGTGCCAGCAGAGACAGGGGTCCCTATGGCTACACCTTC
TRBJ2-4,TRBV21-1,NA,NA,CASSKADRWLAKNIQYF,TGTGCCAGCAGCAAAGCCGACAGGTGGCTAGCCAAAAACATTCAGTACTTC
TRBJ2-3,TRBV10-2,NA,TRBD2,CASRRLAVNTDTQYF,TGCGCCAGCAGGAGACTAGCGGTAAACACAGATACGCAGTATTTT